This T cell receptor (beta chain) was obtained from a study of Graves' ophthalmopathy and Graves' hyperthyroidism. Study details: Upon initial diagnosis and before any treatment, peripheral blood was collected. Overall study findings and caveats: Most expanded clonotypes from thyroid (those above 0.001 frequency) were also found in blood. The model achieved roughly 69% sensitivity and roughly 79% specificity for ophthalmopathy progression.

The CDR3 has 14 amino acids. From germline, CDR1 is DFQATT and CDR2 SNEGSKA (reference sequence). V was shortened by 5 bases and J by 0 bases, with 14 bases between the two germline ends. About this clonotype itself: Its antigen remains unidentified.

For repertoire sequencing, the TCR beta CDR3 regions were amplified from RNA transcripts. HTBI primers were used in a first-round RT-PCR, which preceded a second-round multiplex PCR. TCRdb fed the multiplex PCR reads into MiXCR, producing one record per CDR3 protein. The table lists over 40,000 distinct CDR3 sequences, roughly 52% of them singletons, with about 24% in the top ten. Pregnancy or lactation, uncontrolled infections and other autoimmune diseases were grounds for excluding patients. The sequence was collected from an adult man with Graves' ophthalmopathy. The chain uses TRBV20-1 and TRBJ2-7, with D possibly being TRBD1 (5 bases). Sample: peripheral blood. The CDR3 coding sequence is TGCAGTGCTCCGACAGCCCTCCTCTCCTACGAGCAGTACTTC. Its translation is CSAPTALLSYEQYF.